This T cell receptor (beta chain) comes out of a study of blood T cells in healthy people across ages. A J-beta primer mix and a sample-barcoded 5' primer were used in a second PCR of roughly 7 to 12 cycles. TCRdb analysed the 5' RACE reads with MiXCR anew, one entry per CDR3 protein. The sample includes roughly 1,700,000 distinct CDR3 sequences, over 25% of them seen just once. A note on this clonotype: Given a much more abundant clone one base away, this may be a read error.

CDR3 length: 14 residues. Germline V lookup: CDR1 SQVTM, CDR2 ANQGSEA. The sample consisted of blood. This sequence was found in a woman aged 25 to 39 in good health. The rearrangement links TRBV29-1 to TRBJ2-1, with D perhaps matching TRBD1 (6 bases). The better agreement between TRBJ2-7 and the DNA end casts doubt on the J call. DNA of the CDR3: TGCAGCGTTCCCAGACAGGACTCCTACAATGAGCAGTACTTC. This encodes CSVPRQDSYNEQYF.